A single sample gave rise to the 3 T cell receptor beta chains below, sequenced in a study of blood T cell repertoires in COVID-19. Assay: immunoSEQ multiplex PCR; the TCRdb copy retains only in-frame clones and omits some. The sample holds 45,000 or so clones, 88% seen once. Sample: peripheral blood. All receptors derive from a human donor in a cohort sampled during active COVID-19.

The chain carries TRBV6-2 or TRBV6-3 and TRBJ1-2; 7 bases are shared with TRBD1. With V trimmed by 0 bases and J by 4 bases, 5 bases remained unmatched. CDR1 is MNHEY, CDR2 SVGEGT, per germline. This CDR3 has 15 residues. CDR3 loop: CASSYSRGPIYGYTF. The CDR3 coding sequence is TGTGCCAGCAGTTACTCGAGGGGGCCCATCTATGGCTACACCTTC.

This CDR3 is CASSVGPAGGGTYEQYF. The CDR3 nucleotides read TGTGCCAGCAGCGTAGGCCCGGCTGGCGGGGGGACCTACGAGCAGTACTTC. The genes are TRBV9 and TRBJ2-7, with TRBD2 identical over 8 bases. CDR3 length equals 17 residues. V was pared by 0 bases and J by 2 bases, with 10 bases of the junction left unmatched. CDR1 is SGDLS and CDR2 is YYNGEE in the germline V gene.

This clone was detected a few times. This chain links TRBV6-5 with TRBJ1-1, with a tentative D call TRBD1 (5 bases). Germline lookup yields CDR1 MNHEY and CDR2 SVGAGI. This CDR3 contains 14 residues. V was cut by 3 bases and J by 4 bases, with 12 bases left in between. The CDR3 coding sequence is TGTGCCAGCAGTTATGGGGCGCGGGGCACTGAAGCTTTCTTT. The encoded protein is CASSYGARGTEAFF.